This T cell receptor beta chain derives from a study of glioma-infiltrating T cells. Using RNA template, CDR3s of TCR alpha and beta were amplified with iRepertoire arm-PCR. Each CDR3 protein gets one entry after TCRdb re-called the multiplex PCR reads with MiXCR. The sample holds some 16,000 distinct CDR3 sequences, about three fifths seen once. The germline V gene has CDR1 MNHEY and CDR2 SMNVEV (reference sequence). This CDR3 contains 13 residues. The V end was cut by 5 bases, the J end by 2 bases, with 9 bases between. In its sample, this clonotype is medium-sized. This TCR was recovered from a human donor with low-grade glioma or glioblastoma, undergoing nonglioma brain surgery, or in good health (not recorded which). What was sequenced was glioma tissue, nonneoplastic brain tissue, or PBMCs (not recorded which). The chain has TRBV27 and TRBJ1-2, with D tentatively TRBD1 (5 bases). The CDR3 reads CASSLRENYGYTF. The DNA for the CDR3 is TGTGCCAGCAGTCTCAGGGAGAACTATGGCTACACCTTC.